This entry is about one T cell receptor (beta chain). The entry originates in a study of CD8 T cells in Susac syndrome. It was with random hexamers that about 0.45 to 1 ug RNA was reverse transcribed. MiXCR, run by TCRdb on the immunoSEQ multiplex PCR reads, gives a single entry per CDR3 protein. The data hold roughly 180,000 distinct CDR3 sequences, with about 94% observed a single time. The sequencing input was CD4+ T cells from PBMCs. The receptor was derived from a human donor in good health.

As DNA, the CDR3 is TGTGCCAGCAGCCAAGGGAATAGCGGGACTTTTCAGGTGTTCTTC. Its translation: CASSQGNSGTFQVFF. The chain is built from TRBV4-2 and TRBJ2-1; 8 nucleotides line up with TRBD2. V gave up 1 base and J gave up 15 bases; unmatched junction bases: 14. Germline values: CDR1 LGHNA, CDR2 YNFKEQ. The CDR3 sequence is 15 residues long.